A selection of T cell receptor beta chains follows, all from one sample in a study of shared clonotypes between healthy human individuals. The repertoire was sequenced with immunoSEQ multiplex PCR; TCRdb's copy has only in-frame clones and lacks some. In the table there are 2 million to 2.5 million clones, roughly 94% of which are singletons. The specimen was naive CD8+ T cells sorted from blood. All receptors come from a man younger than 35 in good health. CDR3s leave out the opening cysteine and the closing phenylalanine or tryptophan. Each record gives: V gene, J gene, CDR3 protein.

TRBV5-5	TRBJ1-2	ASSPGQGQTSYGYT
TRBV10-3	TRBJ2-3	AISAVGDTDTQY
TRBV28	TRBJ1-6	ASSLVGTGYSPLH
TRBV7-2	TRBJ2-1	ASSFTNEQF
TRBV13	TRBJ1-2	ASSSGGSQFYGYT
TRBV4-1	TRBJ2-1	ASSRSVGGLDEQF
TRBV4-1	TRBJ2-7	ASSQDWNGDYEQY
TRBV25-1	TRBJ1-3	ASSEDTISSGNTIY
TRBV30	TRBJ2-1	AWSTGLNNEQF
TRBV5-4	TRBJ2-7	ASSLASGSYEQY
TRBV7-9	TRBJ1-2	ASSSREQGAISYGYT
TRBV27	TRBJ1-5	ASSLSWGAYQPQH
TRBV30	TRBJ1-1	AWSGGLDTEAF
TRBV4-1	TRBJ2-6	ASSPISGANVLT
TRBV29-1	TRBJ2-3	SVLRRGGTKDTQY
TRBV4-3	TRBJ2-7	ASSQDFAGGPDEQY
TRBV4-3	TRBJ2-2	ASSQAPGFTGELF
TRBV10-3	TRBJ2-7	AIRTGSYEQY
TRBV28	TRBJ2-7	ASSSLGTGGPYEQY
TRBV7-2	TRBJ2-7	ASSLGGGGDTEQY